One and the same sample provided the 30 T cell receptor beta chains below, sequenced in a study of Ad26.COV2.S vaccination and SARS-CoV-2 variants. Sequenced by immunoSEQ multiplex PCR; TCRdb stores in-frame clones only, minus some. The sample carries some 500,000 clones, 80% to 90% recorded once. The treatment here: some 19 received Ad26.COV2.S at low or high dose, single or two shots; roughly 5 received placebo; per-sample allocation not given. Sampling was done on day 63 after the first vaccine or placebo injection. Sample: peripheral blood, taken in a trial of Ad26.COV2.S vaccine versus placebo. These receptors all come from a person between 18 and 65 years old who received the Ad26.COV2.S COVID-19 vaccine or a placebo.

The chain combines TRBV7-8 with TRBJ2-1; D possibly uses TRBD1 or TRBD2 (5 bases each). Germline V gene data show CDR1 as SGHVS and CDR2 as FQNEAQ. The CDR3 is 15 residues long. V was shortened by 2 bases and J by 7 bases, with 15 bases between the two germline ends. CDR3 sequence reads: CASSLWPEGKNEQFF. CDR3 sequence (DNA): TGTGCCAGCAGCTTATGGCCAGAGGGGAAAAATGAGCAGTTCTTC.

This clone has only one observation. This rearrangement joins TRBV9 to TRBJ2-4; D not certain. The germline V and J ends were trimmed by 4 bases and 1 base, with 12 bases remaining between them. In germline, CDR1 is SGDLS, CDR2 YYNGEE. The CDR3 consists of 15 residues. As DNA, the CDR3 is TGTGCCAGCAGCTCCGGGCAGCGCGCCAAAAACATTCAGTACTTC. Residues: CASSSGQRAKNIQYF.

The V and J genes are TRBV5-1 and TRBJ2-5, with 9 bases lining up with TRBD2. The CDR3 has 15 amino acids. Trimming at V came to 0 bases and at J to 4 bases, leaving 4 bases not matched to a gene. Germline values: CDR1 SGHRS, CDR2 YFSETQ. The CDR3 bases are TGCGCCAGCAGCTTGGAAGGTAGCGGGGGAGAGACCCAGTACTTC. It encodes CASSLEGSGGETQYF. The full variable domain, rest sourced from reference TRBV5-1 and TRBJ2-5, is KAGVTQTPRYLIKTRGQQVTLSCSPISGHRSVSWYQQTPGQGLQFLFEYFSETQRNKGNFPGRFSGRQFSNSRSEMNVSTLELGDSALYLCASSLEGSGGETQYFGPGTRLLVL.

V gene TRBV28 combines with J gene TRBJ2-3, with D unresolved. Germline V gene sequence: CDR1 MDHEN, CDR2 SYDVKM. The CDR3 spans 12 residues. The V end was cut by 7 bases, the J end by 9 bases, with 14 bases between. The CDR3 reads CASNSIGLTQYF. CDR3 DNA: TGTGCCAGCAATTCCATAGGGCTCACGCAGTATTTT.

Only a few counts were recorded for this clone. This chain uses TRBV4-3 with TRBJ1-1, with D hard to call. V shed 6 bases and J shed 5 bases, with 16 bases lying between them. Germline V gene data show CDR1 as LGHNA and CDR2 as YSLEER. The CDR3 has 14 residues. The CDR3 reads CASSLLIRTTEAFF. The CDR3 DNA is TGCGCCAGCAGTCTCCTTATCCGGACGACTGAAGCTTTCTTT.

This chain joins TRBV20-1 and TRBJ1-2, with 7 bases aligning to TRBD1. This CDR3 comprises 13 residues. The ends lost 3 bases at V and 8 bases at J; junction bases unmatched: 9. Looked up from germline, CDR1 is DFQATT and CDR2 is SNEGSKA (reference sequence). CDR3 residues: CSASGGSRGGYTF. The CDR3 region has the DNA TGCAGTGCTAGTGGAGGGAGCAGGGGGGGCTACACCTTC.

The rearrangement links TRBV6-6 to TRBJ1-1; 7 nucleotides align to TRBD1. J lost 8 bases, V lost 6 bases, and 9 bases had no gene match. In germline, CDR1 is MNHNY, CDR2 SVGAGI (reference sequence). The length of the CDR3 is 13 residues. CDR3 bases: TGTGCCAGCAGCCTACAGGGGCCCCGAGAAGCTTTCTTT. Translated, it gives CASSLQGPREAFF.

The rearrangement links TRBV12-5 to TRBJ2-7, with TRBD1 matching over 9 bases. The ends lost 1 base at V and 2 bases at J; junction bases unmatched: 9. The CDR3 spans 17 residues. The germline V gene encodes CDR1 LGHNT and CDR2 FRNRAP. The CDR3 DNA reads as TGTGCTAGTGGTTTGGAACCGGGACAGGGAATCCCCTACGAGCAGTACGTC. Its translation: CASGLEPGQGIPYEQYV.

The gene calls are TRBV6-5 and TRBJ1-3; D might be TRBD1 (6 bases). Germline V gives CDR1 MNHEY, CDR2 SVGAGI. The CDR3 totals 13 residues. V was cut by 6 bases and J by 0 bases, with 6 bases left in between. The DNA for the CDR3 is TGTGCCAGCAGGGGGGCCTCTGGAAACACCATATATTTT. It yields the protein CASRGASGNTIYF.

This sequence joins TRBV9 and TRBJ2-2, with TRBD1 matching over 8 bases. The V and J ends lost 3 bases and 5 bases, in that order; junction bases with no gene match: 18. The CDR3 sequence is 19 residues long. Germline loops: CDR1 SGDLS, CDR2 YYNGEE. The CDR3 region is CASSGWGLRDRGNTGELFF. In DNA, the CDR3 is TGTGCCAGCAGCGGATGGGGACTGAGAGACAGGGGAAATACCGGGGAGCTGTTTTTT.

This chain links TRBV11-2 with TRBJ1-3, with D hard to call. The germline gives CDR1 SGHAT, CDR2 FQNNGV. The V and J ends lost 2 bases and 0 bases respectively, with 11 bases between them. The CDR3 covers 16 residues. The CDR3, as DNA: TGTGCCAGCAGCTTATGGGGTCCCCACTCTGGAAACACCATATATTTT. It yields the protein CASSLWGPHSGNTIYF.

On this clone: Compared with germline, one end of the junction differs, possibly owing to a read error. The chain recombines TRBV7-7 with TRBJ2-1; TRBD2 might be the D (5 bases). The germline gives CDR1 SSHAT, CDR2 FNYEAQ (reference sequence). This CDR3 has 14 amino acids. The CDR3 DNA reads TGTGCTAGCAGCTTAGCCGCCGGGGACAATGAGCAGTTCTTC. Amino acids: CASSLAAGDNEQFF.

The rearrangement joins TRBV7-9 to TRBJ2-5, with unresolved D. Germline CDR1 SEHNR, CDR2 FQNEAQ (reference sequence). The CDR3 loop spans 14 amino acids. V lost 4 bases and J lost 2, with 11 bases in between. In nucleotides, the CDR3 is TGTGCCAGCAGCTCAATGACATATCAAGAGACCCAGTACTTC. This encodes CASSSMTYQETQYF.

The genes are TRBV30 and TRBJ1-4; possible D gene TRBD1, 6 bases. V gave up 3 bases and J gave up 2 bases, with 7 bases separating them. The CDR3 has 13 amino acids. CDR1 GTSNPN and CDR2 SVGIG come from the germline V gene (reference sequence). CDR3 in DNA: TGTGCCTGGAGAGGGGGGACTAATGAAAAACTGTTTTTT. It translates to CAWRGGTNEKLFF.

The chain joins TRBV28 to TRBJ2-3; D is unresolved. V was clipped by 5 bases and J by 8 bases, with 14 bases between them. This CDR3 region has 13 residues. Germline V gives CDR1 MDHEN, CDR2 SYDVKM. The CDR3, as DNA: TGTGCCAGCAGTCTCCCAGCCCCGGCTACGCAGTATTTT. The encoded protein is CASSLPAPATQYF.

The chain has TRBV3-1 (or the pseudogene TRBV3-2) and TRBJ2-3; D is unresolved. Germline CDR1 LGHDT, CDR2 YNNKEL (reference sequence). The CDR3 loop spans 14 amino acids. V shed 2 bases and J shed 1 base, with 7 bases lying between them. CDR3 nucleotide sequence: TGTGCCAGCAGCCAAATCCGGGGCACAGATACGCAGTATTTT. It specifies CASSQIRGTDTQYF.

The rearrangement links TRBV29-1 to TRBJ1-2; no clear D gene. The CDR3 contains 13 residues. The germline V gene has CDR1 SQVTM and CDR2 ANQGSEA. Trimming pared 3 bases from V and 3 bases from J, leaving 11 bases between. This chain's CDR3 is CSVESHYDYGYTF. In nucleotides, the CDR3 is TGCAGCGTTGAGTCGCACTACGACTATGGCTACACCTTC.

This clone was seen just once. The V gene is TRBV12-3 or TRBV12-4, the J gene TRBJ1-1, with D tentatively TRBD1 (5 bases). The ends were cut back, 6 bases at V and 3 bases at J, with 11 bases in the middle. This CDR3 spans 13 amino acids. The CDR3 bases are TGTGCCAGCAGGACAGTTGTCGACACTGAAGCTTTCTTT. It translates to CASRTVVDTEAFF.

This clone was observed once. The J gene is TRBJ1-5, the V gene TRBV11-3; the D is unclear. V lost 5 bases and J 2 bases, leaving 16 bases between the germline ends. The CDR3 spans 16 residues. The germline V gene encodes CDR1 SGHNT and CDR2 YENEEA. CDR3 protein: CASSPSPGYGNQPQHF. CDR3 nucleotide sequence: TGTGCCAGCAGCCCCTCCCCCGGGTACGGCAATCAGCCCCAGCATTTT.

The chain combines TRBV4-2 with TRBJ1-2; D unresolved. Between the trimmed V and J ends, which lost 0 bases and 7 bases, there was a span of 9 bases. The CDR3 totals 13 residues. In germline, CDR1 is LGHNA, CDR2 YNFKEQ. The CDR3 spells CASSQDRVFGYTF. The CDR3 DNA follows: TGTGCCAGCAGCCAAGATCGGGTTTTTGGCTACACCTTC.

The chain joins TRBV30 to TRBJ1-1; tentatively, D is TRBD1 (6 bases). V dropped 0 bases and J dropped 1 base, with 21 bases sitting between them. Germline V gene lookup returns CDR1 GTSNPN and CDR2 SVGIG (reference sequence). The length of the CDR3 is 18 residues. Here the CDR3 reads CAWSVMALTGWANTEAFF. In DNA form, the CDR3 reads TGTGCCTGGAGTGTAATGGCCCTGACAGGTTGGGCGAACACTGAAGCTTTCTTT.

The CDR3 DNA reads as TGTGCCAGCAGTGTTAGCCGATATCCTGTGGAAAAACTGTTTTTT. Its translation is CASSVSRYPVEKLFF. V and J are TRBV2 and TRBJ1-4, with unresolved D. The CDR3 is made up of 15 amino acids. The germline CDR1 and CDR2 sequences are SNHLY and FYNNEI. The V end lost 4 bases, the J end lost 8 bases, and 17 bases lay between the germline ends.

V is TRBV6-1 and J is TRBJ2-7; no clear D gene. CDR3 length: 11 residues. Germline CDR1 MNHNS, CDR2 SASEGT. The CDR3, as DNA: TGTGCCAGCAGGGAAGGGTTGGAGCAGTACGTC. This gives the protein CASREGLEQYV.

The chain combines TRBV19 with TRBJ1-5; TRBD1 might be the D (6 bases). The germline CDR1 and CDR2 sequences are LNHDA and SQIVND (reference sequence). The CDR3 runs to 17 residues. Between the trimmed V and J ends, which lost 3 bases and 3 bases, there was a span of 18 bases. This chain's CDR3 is CASSILLGGLNNQPQHF. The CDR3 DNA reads TGTGCCAGTAGTATTCTTCTCGGGGGGCTTAACAATCAGCCCCAGCATTTT. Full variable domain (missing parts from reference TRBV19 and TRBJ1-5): DGGITQSPKYLFRKEGQNVTLSCEQNLNHDAMYWYRQDPGQGLRLIYYSQIVNDFQKGDIAEGYSVSREKKESFPLTVTSAQKNPTAFYLCASSILLGGLNNQPQHFGDGTRLSIL.

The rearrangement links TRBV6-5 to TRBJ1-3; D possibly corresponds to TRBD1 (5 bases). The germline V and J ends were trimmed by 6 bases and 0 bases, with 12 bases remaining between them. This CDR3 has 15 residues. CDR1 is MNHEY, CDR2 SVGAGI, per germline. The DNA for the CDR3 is TGTGCCAGCAGCTGGGGACCCGTCTCTGGAAACACCATATATTTT. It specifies CASSWGPVSGNTIYF.

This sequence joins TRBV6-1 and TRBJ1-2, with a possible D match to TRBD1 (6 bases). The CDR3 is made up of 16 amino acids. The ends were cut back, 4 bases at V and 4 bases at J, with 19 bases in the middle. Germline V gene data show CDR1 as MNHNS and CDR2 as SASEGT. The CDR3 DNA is TGTGCCAGCAGTGTACCGGGCGGGGGCGTAAGCTATGGCTACACCTTC. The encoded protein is CASSVPGGGVSYGYTF.

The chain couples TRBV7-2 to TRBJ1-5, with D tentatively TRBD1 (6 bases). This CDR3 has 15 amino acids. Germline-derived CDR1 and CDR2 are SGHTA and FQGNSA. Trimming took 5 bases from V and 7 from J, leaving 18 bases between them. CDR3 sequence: CASSLTSGGWQPQHF. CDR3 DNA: TGTGCCAGCAGCCTCACCTCGGGGGGCTGGCAGCCCCAGCATTTT.

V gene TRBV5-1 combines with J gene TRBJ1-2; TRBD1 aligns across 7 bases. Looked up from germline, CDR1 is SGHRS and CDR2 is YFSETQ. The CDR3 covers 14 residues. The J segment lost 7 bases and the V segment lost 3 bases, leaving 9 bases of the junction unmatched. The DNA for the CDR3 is TGCGCCAGCAGCTCCGAGACAGGGTGGGTTGGCTACACCTTC. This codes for CASSSETGWVGYTF.

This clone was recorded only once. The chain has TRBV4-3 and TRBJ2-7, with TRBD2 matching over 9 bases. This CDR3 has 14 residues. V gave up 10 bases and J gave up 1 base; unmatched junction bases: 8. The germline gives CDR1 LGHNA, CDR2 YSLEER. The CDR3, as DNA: TGCGCCACGCCTCTAGCGGGGTGTTCCTACGAGCAGTACTTC. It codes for CATPLAGCSYEQYF.

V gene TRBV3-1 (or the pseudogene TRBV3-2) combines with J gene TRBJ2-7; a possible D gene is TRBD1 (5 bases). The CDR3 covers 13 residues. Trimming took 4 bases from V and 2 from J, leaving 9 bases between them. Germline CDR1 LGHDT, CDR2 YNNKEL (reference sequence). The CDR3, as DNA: TGTGCCAGCAGCCTCGACAGACCCTACGAGCAGTACTTC. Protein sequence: CASSLDRPYEQYF.